Described below is a single T cell receptor beta chain sequence and its context. The CDR3 is 16 residues long. Trimming took off 0 bases at V and 2 bases at J, with 11 bases between the two ends. Germline loops: CDR1 LGHNA, CDR2 YNFKEQ. PCR employed 60 Vbeta and 13 Jbeta primers. Some clones are missing from TCRdb's copy, which holds only in-frame ones; the method was immunoSEQ multiplex PCR. The sample has 200,000 to 250,000 clones; roughly three quarters are singletons. The record originates from a study of cytomegalovirus exposure and HLA in healthy donors. In the study overall: Falling in the Caucasian-associated ancestry cluster were about 80% of 398 genotyped donors.

The sequence was obtained from a man aged 45 to 65 in good health and CMV-seronegative. The chain is built from TRBV4-2 and TRBJ2-1; D unresolved. Specimen: PBMCs. Here the CDR3 DNA reads TGTGCCAGCAGCCAAGATAAAGACTTCCCCTACAATGAGCAGTTCTTC. Translation: CASSQDKDFPYNEQFF.